This record looks at one T cell receptor beta chain sequence and its context. Generated by immunoSEQ multiplex PCR, the TCRdb table keeps only in-frame clones and is missing some. Here the sample spans about 75,000 clones, roughly 90% being singletons. The entry originates in a study of OX40 agonist ivuxolimab in advanced cancers. Germline lookup yields CDR1 SGDLS and CDR2 YYNGEE. The CDR3 has 14 amino acids. Trimming stripped 3 bases from V and 1 base from J, with 5 bases between. This receptor was taken from an adult with an advanced solid tumor such as melanoma, head and neck, liver or kidney cancer. The material was CD4+ or CD8+ T cells sorted from blood, obtained in a trial of the OX40 agonist ivuxolimab. This rearrangement joins TRBV9 to TRBJ2-6; no clear D. The chain's CDR3 is CASSGRSGANVLTF. CDR3 coding DNA: TGTGCCAGCAGCGGGCGATCTGGGGCCAACGTCCTGACTTTC. The full variable domain, in which reference TRBV9 and TRBJ2-6 provide the parts outside the CDR3, is DSGVTQTPKHLITATGQRVTLRCSPRSGDLSVYWYQQSLDQGLQFLIQYYNGEERAKGNILERFSAQQFPDLHSELNLSSLELGDSALYFCASSGRSGANVLTFGAGSRLTVL.